This T cell receptor (beta chain) was profiled in a study of shared clonotypes between healthy human individuals. Naivety among CD8 cells was defined by CD45RO negativity and positive CCR7 selection, thereby excluding terminally differentiated effector memory CD45RA+ cells. Trimming took 2 bases from V and 5 from J, leaving 10 bases between them. The CDR3 covers 14 residues. Germline V gene data show CDR1 as MNHEY and CDR2 as SVGAGI. Researchers divided each subset's genomic DNA evenly across several immunoSEQ plates. TCRdb's copy holds only in-frame clones and misses some; the assay was immunoSEQ multiplex PCR. The table has approximately 740,000 clones, 80% to 95% seen once.

The source material was naive CD8+ T cells sorted from blood. V gene TRBV6-5 combines with J gene TRBJ1-5, with unresolved D. The receptor comes from a young man in good health. The chain's CDR3 is CASSYRGGDQPQHF. The CDR3 DNA follows: TGTGCCAGCAGTTACCGCGGTGGGGATCAGCCCCAGCATTTT.